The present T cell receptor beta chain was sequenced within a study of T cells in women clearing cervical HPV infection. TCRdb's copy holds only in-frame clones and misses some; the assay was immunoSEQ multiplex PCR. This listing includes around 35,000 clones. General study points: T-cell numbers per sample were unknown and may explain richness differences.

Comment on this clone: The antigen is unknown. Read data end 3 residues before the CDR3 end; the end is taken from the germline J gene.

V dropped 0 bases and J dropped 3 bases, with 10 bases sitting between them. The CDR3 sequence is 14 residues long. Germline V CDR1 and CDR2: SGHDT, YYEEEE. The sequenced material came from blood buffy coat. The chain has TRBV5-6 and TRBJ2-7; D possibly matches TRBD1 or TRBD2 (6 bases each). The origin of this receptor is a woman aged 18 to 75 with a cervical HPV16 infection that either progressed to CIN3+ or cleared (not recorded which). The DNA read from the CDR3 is TGTGCCAGCAGCTTGGACAGGGAGGTCTACGAG. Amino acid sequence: CASSLDREVYE. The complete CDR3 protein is CASSLDREVYEQYF.